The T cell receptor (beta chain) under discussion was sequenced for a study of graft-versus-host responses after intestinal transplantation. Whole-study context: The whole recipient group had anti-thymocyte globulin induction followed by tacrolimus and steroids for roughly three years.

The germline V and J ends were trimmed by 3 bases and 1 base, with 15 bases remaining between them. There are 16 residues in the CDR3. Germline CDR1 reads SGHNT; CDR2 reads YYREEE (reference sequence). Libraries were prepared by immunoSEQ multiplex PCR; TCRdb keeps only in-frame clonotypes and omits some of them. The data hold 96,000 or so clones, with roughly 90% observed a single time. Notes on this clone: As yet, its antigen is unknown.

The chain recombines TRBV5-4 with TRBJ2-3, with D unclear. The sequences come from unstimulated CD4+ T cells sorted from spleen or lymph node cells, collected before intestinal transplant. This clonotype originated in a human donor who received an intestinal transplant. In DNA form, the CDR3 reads TGTGCCAGCAGCTCCCGCCCCTCGGTTGGCACAGATACGCAGTATTTT. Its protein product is CASSSRPSVGTDTQYF.